This T cell receptor beta chain emerged from a study of blood T cell repertoires in COVID-19. About the study: The analysed material was cDNA or gDNA that came from T cells, B-cell-depleted T cells, or PBMCs.

V was trimmed by 6 bases and J by 3 bases, leaving 6 bases between them. The CDR3 runs 12 residues. The V gene's germline CDR1 is LNHDA and CDR2 SQIVND (reference sequence). This clone occurred once. The assay was immunoSEQ multiplex PCR, and TCRdb's table has in-frame clones only and misses some. The repertoire consists of roughly 80,000 clones, with 82% occurring once and the leading ten covering about a fifth. This clonotype originated in a human donor in a cohort sampled during active COVID-19. This chain joins TRBV19 and TRBJ1-3; D unclear. The sample was peripheral blood. The CDR3 protein is CASSPIGNTIYF. The CDR3 region has the DNA TGTGCCAGTAGCCCCATTGGAAACACCATATATTTT.